Below, 14 T cell receptor beta chains from the same sample are listed, as sequenced in a study of Ad26.COV2.S vaccination and SARS-CoV-2 variants. Profiling relied on immunoSEQ multiplex PCR, and the TCRdb table lists in-frame clones only, not all of them. The sample consists of hundreds of thousands of clones, more than 80% of them appearing once. Sample treatment: roughly 20 received Ad26.COV2.S at low or high dose, single or two shots; several received placebo; per-sample allocation not given. Material that was analyzed had been drawn on day 63 after the first vaccine or placebo injection. The specimen was peripheral blood, collected in a trial of Ad26.COV2.S vaccine versus placebo. These receptor sequences come from a person between 18 and 60 years old who received the Ad26.COV2.S COVID-19 vaccine or a placebo.

The rearrangement joins TRBV30 to TRBJ1-6; D possibly corresponds to TRBD1 (5 bases). This CDR3 comprises 15 residues. The V end lost 2 bases, the J end lost 7 bases, and 15 bases lay between the germline ends. Germline CDR1 GTSNPN, CDR2 SVGIG (reference sequence). DNA for the CDR3: TGTGCCTGGAGTTGGTGGGGCCTTATCAATTCACCCCTCCACTTT. Translating it yields CAWSWWGLINSPLHF.

The chain carries TRBV4-1 and TRBJ1-2; 8 bases match TRBD1. The CDR3 contains 15 residues. Trimming at V came to 1 base and at J to 8 bases, leaving 9 bases not matched to a gene. Per the germline V gene, CDR1 is MGHRA and CDR2 is YSYEKL. CDR3 sequence reads: CASSQVRSGGRGYTF. In DNA, the CDR3 is TGCGCCAGCAGCCAAGTGAGGTCAGGGGGCAGAGGCTACACCTTC.

The rearrangement joins TRBV7-2 to TRBJ1-5; no clear D gene. The length of the CDR3 is 15 residues. Germline V gene lookup returns CDR1 SGHTA and CDR2 FQGNSA. Trimming took 1 base from V and 5 from J, leaving 12 bases between them. CDR3 residues: CASSLEVGVYQPQHF. CDR3 nucleotide sequence: TGTGCCAGCAGCTTAGAAGTTGGTGTTTATCAGCCCCAGCATTTT.

The chain recombines TRBV5-4 with TRBJ2-3; no clear D. The CDR3 sequence is 12 residues long. Trimming pared 0 bases from V and 4 bases from J, leaving 3 bases between. The germline V gene encodes CDR1 SGHNT and CDR2 YYREEE (reference sequence). The CDR3 reads CASSLGSDTQYF. DNA for the CDR3: TGTGCCAGCAGCTTGGGGTCAGATACGCAGTATTTT.

This clone was counted a single time. The chain joins TRBV19 to TRBJ1-2; the D is unclear. With 7 bases removed from V and 5 bases from J, the gap between germline ends came to 11 bases. Germline CDR1 reads LNHDA; CDR2 reads SQIVND (reference sequence). This CDR3 is 12 amino acids long. The CDR3 coding sequence is TGTGCCAGTACCCTCGGGATTTATGGCTACACCTTC. It translates to CASTLGIYGYTF.

This clone was counted a single time. This chain uses TRBV27 with TRBJ2-5, with TRBD2 matching 8 bases. The CDR3 totals 15 residues. Germline CDR1 reads MNHEY; CDR2 reads SMNVEV (reference sequence). Losses at the gene ends were 5 bases for V and 1 base for J; bases not matched to a gene: 6. The CDR3 DNA is TGTGCCAGCAGTGACAGCGGGGGAATCCAAGAGACCCAGTACTTC. This gives the protein CASSDSGGIQETQYF.

As to this clone: This sample also contains other DNA sequences that code for the same CDR3. The chain joins TRBV5-1 to TRBJ1-6, with 9 bases that match TRBD1. V dropped 7 bases and J dropped 7; count of bases not matched to a gene: 6. This CDR3 region has 14 residues. In germline, CDR1 is SGHRS, CDR2 YFSETQ. The CDR3 DNA is TGCGCCAGCTCCCCCGGGACAGGGAATTCACCCCTCCACTTT. Its protein product is CASSPGTGNSPLHF.

The count of this clone is one. This chain connects TRBV14 to TRBJ2-3; TRBD2 matches at 9 bases. The CDR3 is 14 residues long. Trimming cost V 4 bases and J 7 bases; bases outside gene matches: 6. Germline V CDR1 and CDR2: SGHDN, FVKESK. Written as DNA, the CDR3 is TGTGCCAGCAGCCGCGGGGCTAGCGGGAATACGCAGTATTTT. It translates to CASSRGASGNTQYF.

The V and J genes are TRBV2 and TRBJ1-5; 8 nucleotides align to TRBD1. Germline CDR1 reads SNHLY; CDR2 reads FYNNEI. Trimming removed 6 bases from V and 3 bases from J; junction bases left unmatched: 7. This CDR3 is 15 amino acids long. DNA for the CDR3: TGTGCCAGCAGGGCCCGGACAGGGATCAATCAGCCCCAGCATTTT. Amino acids: CASRARTGINQPQHF.

The rearrangement joins TRBV6-1 to TRBJ2-3, with a possible D match to TRBD1 (6 bases). The CDR3 contains 14 residues. The V and J ends lost 1 base and 6 bases respectively, with 11 bases between them. Germline CDR1 MNHNS, CDR2 SASEGT. The CDR3 region is CASSEVGGEDTQYF. For the CDR3, the DNA is TGTGCCAGCAGTGAAGTAGGGGGAGAGGATACGCAGTATTTT.

The chain has TRBV18 and TRBJ1-4; weak D call: TRBD1 (5 bases). Trimming removed 3 bases from V and 7 bases from J, with 9 bases in between. Germline V gene lookup returns CDR1 KGHSH and CDR2 LQKENI. The CDR3 is 13 amino acids. CDR3 residues: CASSPREGEKLFF. The CDR3 nucleotides read TGTGCCAGCTCACCCAGGGAGGGTGAAAAACTGTTTTTT.

The rearrangement links TRBV6-5 to TRBJ2-3; perhaps TRBD1 as D (6 bases). The CDR3 sequence is 15 residues long. The V and J ends lost 5 bases and 0 bases respectively, with 12 bases between them. Germline values: CDR1 MNHEY, CDR2 SVGAGI. The CDR3: CASSLNRVSTDTQYF. In DNA form, the CDR3 reads TGTGCCAGCAGTCTAAACAGGGTTAGCACAGATACGCAGTATTTT.

CDR3 coding DNA: TGTGCCAGCAGCTCCAGCGGGAGAGAGCAGTTCTTC. Translating it yields CASSSSGREQFF. The rearrangement links TRBV13 to TRBJ2-1, with TRBD2 identical over 8 bases. V shed 4 bases, J shed 10 bases, and the junction held 3 bases outside the gene matches. The CDR3 totals 12 residues. CDR1 is PRHDT and CDR2 is FYEKMQ in the germline V gene (reference sequence).

The V and J genes are TRBV6-5 and TRBJ1-6; maybe TRBD1 (5 bases). CDR3 length equals 15 residues. Trimming left V 7 bases short and J 9 bases short, with 19 bases between. Per the germline V gene, CDR1 is MNHEY and CDR2 is SVGAGI. The CDR3 sequence is CASKNRRDSPSPLHF. The CDR3 DNA sequence: TGTGCCAGCAAGAATCGCCGCGACAGTCCTTCACCCCTCCACTTT.